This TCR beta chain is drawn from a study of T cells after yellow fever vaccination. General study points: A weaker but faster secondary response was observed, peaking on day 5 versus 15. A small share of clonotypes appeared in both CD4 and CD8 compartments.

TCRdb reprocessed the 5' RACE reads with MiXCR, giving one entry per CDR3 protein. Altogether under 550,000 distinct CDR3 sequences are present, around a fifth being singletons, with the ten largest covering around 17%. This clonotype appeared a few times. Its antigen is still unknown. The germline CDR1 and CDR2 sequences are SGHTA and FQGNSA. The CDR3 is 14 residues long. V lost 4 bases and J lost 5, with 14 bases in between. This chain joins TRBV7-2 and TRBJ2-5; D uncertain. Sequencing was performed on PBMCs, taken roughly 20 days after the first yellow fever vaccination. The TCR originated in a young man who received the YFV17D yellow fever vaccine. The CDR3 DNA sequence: TGTGCCAGCAGCTCACGTAGGGATGGGGAGACCCAGTACTTC. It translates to CASSSRRDGETQYF. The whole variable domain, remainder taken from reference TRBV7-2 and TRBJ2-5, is GAGVSQSPSNKVTEKGKDVELRCDPISGHTALYWYRQSLGQGLEFLIYFQGNSAPDKSGLPSDRFSAERTGGSVSTLTIQRTQQEDSAVYLCASSSRRDGETQYFGPGTRLLVL.